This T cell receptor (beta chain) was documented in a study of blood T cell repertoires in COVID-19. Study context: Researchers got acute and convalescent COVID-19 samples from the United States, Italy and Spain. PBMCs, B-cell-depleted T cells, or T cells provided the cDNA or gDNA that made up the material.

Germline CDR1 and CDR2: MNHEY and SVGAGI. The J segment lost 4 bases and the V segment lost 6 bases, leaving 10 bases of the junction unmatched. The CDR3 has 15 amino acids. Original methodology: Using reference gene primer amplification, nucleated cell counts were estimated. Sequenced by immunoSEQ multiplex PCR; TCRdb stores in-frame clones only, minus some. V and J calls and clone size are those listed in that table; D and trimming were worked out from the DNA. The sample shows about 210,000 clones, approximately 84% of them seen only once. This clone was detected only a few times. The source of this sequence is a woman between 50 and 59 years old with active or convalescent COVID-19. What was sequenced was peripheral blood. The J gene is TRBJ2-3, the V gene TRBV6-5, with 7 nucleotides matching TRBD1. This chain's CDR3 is CASSPDRALADTQYF. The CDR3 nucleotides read TGTGCCAGCAGCCCCGACAGGGCTTTAGCAGATACGCAGTATTTT.